A selection of T cell receptor beta chains follows, all from one sample in a study of early T cells in non-severe SARS-CoV-2 infection. TCRdb analysed the 5' RACE reads with MiXCR anew, one entry per CDR3 protein. The data contain approximately 27,000 distinct CDR3 sequences, 4.6% of them seen just once; the ten biggest clones take up 9% to 14%. Material: whole blood. Receptors were obtained from an adult who was a healthcare worker with PCR-confirmed SARS-CoV-2 infection or an uninfected control (not recorded which). The CDR3 runs from the conserved cysteine through the conserved F or W. A D gene is named only where the DNA matches it firmly. The listing skips clone size in some rows; elsewhere it reads once, few, many or a size class.

clone_size,j_call,d_call,v_call,cdr3_nt,cdr3_aa
many,TRBJ1-1,TRBD1,TRBV5-1,TGCGCCAGCAGTCTCGAAGGGGGCGTGAACACTGAAGCTTTCTTT,CASSLEGGVNTEAFF
many,TRBJ1-4,-,TRBV19,TGTGCCAGTAGTATCATGGCGGGGGAAAAACTGTTTTTT,CASSIMAGEKLFF
many,TRBJ2-1,TRBD2,TRBV20-1,TGCAGCGGACTAGGAGGGTCATACAACAATGAGCAGTTCTTC,CSGLGGSYNNEQFF
few,TRBJ2-1,TRBD2,TRBV11-2,TGTGCCAGCATCCTCGGACTAGCCTTACACAATGAGCAGTTCTTC,CASILGLALHNEQFF
many,TRBJ1-2,-,TRBV20-1,TGCAGTGCTATTGGCAGCCAGGGCTATGGCTACACCTTC,CSAIGSQGYGYTF
many,TRBJ2-5,TRBD2,TRBV11-2,TGTGCCAGCAGCGCCTTGCGGGGGGGCCGTGAGACCCAGTACTTC,CASSALRGGRETQYF
many,TRBJ2-1,TRBD2,TRBV6-2/TRBV6-3,TGTGCCAGCAGTCCGCGTGGGGCGAGGACTAGCGGGGATGAGCAGTTCTTC,CASSPRGARTSGDEQFF
few,TRBJ1-5,-,TRBV2,TGTGCCAGCAGTGAGACACCCGGTTCAGTAGCCCAGCATTTT,CASSETPGSVAQHF
many,TRBJ2-7,-,TRBV29-1,TGCAGCGTTCCGGGGTTCTACGAGCAGTACTTC,CSVPGFYEQYF
many,TRBJ2-2,-,TRBV6-5,TGTGCCAGCAGTTACTCGGACACCTTCACCGGGGAGCTGTTTTTT,CASSYSDTFTGELFF
many,TRBJ2-1,TRBD2,TRBV29-1,TGCAGCGGGGGACTAGCGGGGGCCGACAATGAGCAGTTCTTC,CSGGLAGADNEQFF
-,TRBJ1-6,-,TRBV5-1,TGCGCCAGCAGACCCGGGGACGGCCGGGCTAATTCACCCCTCCACTTT,CASRPGDGRANSPLHF
many,TRBJ2-5,-,TRBV7-2,TGTGCCAGCAGCTCGTGGCAGGGGACCCAGTACTTC,CASSSWQGTQYF
many,TRBJ1-6,TRBD1,TRBV5-1,TGCGCCAGCAGCTTAGGACAGGGAGGCTCACCCCTCCACTTT,CASSLGQGGSPLHF
many,TRBJ2-1,TRBD1,TRBV10-3,TGTGCCATCAGACAAGACAGGGGGGACTACAATGAGCAGTTCTTC,CAIRQDRGDYNEQFF
few,TRBJ2-3,-,TRBV20-1,TGCAGTGCCCACCTCCGGGCTCCAGATACGCAGTATTTT,CSAHLRAPDTQYF
many,TRBJ1-2,-,TRBV28,TGTGCCAGCAGTTGGACAGCTCTCTATGGCTACACCTTC,CASSWTALYGYTF
few,TRBJ2-5,-,TRBV19,TGTGCCAGTAGTGGGTACGAGACCCAGTACTTC,CASSGYETQYF
-,TRBJ2-4,TRBD2,TRBV13,TGTGCCAGCAGCCCGGGAGGATTCCAGTACTTC,CASSPGGFQYF
many,TRBJ2-7,-,TRBV3-1,TGTGCCAGCAGCCAAACGGGGGACAGCTACTACGAGCAGTACTTC,CASSQTGDSYYEQYF
many,TRBJ2-1,TRBD2,TRBV12-3/TRBV12-4,TGTGCCAGCAGTCCATGGACTAGCGGCTCCTACAATGAGCAGTTCTTC,CASSPWTSGSYNEQFF
many,TRBJ1-3,-,TRBV7-6,TGTGCCAGCAGCCCGTATGGGGCTGGAAACACCATATATTTT,CASSPYGAGNTIYF
many,TRBJ1-3,-,TRBV28,TGTGCCAGCAGGAGACAGAACTCTGGAAACACCATATATTTT,CASRRQNSGNTIYF
few,TRBJ2-2,-,TRBV10-3,TGTGCCAACGGAGCAAACACCGGGGAGCTGTTTTTT,CANGANTGELFF
many,TRBJ1-6,-,TRBV6-6,TGTGCCAGCAGCCCCCAGGCCGGTTCCCATTCACCCCTCCACTTT,CASSPQAGSHSPLHF
many,TRBJ2-5,TRBD1,TRBV6-6,TGTGCCAGCTCAACCGGGACAGAGGGTCAGACCCAGTACTTC,CASSTGTEGQTQYF
many,TRBJ2-3,-,TRBV6-6,TGTGCCACTAGACTGTCTGGGGACACAGATACGCAGTATTTT,CATRLSGDTDTQYF
many,TRBJ2-3,-,TRBV6-4,TGTGCCAGCAGTGACTCAGCGGGACACACAGATACGCAGTATTTT,CASSDSAGHTDTQYF
many,TRBJ2-7,-,TRBV10-1,TGCGCCAGCAGTGAAGGGACAGAGCAGTACTTC,CASSEGTEQYF
many,TRBJ2-3,TRBD2,TRBV7-2,TGTGCCAGCAGCTCGGCGGGAGGCACAGATACGCAGTATTTT,CASSSAGGTDTQYF
many,TRBJ1-2,-,TRBV12-3/TRBV12-4,TGTGCCAGCAGTTCTGCGAGGGACGGAAACTATGGCTACACCTTC,CASSSARDGNYGYTF
-,TRBJ1-5,TRBD1,TRBV6-1,TGTGCCAGCAGTCCGGGACAGGGGGCTAGCAATCAGCCCCAGCATTTT,CASSPGQGASNQPQHF
few,TRBJ2-2,TRBD1,TRBV7-9,TGTGCCACCGACAGGGTAAACACCGGGGAGCTGTTTTTT,CATDRVNTGELFF
-,TRBJ2-7,-,TRBV29-1,TGCAGCGTTATGAAAACCTACGAGCAGTACTTC,CSVMKTYEQYF
medium-sized,TRBJ1-1,-,TRBV2,TGTGCCAGCAGTGAACGGCCATTTGAAGCTTTCTTT,CASSERPFEAFF
few,TRBJ2-3,-,TRBV9,TGTGCCAGCAGCGCTATGGGACCTCCCTCCACAGATACGCAGTATTTT,CASSAMGPPSTDTQYF
few,TRBJ2-3,TRBD2,TRBV6-1,TGTGCCAGCTGGCAGCGGGGACCAGATACGCAGTATTTT,CASWQRGPDTQYF
-,TRBJ2-7,-,TRBV28,TGTGCCAGCATAGGAGGCTACGAGCAGTACTTC,CASIGGYEQYF
few,TRBJ1-3,TRBD1,TRBV5-4,TGTGCCAGCGGACAGGGGGAGGGGATCACCGGAAACACCATATATTTT,CASGQGEGITGNTIYF
few,TRBJ2-7,-,TRBV20-1,TGCAGTGCTAGTTTAGTTCGAAACGAGCAGTACTTC,CSASLVRNEQYF
many,TRBJ1-5,-,TRBV7-2,TGTGCCAGCAGCTTCGCACAGGGAGGACAGCCCCAGCATTTT,CASSFAQGGQPQHF
-,TRBJ2-3,TRBD2,TRBV4-1,TGCGCCAGCAGCCAATTGGGGTCCGGCGGGGGTATGACAGATACGCAGTATTTT,CASSQLGSGGGMTDTQYF
many,TRBJ2-2,TRBD2,TRBV6-2/TRBV6-3,TGTGCCAGCAGTTACCTGACTAGCGGTTTCGCGAACACCGGGGAGCTGTTTTTT,CASSYLTSGFANTGELFF
many,TRBJ2-3,-,TRBV5-1,TGCGCCAGCAGCACAACGACAAGAACAGATACGCAGTATTTT,CASSTTTRTDTQYF
few,TRBJ2-5,-,TRBV20-1,TGCAGTGCTAGCCTCGCGGGGGCGGGGGAGACCCAGTACTTC,CSASLAGAGETQYF
many,TRBJ2-7,-,TRBV14,TGTGCCAGCAGCCCAACAACGGGGCAGCGATTAAGCTCCTACGAGCAGTACTTC,CASSPTTGQRLSSYEQYF
many,TRBJ2-2,-,TRBV18,TGTGCCAGCGGCCGGACCACCGGGGAGCTGTTTTTT,CASGRTTGELFF
-,TRBJ2-5,TRBD1,TRBV5-1,TGCGCCAGCAGCTCTCAGGGACAGGGGTATCAAGAGACCCAGTACTTC,CASSSQGQGYQETQYF
many,TRBJ1-4,TRBD1,TRBV29-1,TGCAGCGTCGACAGGGAGATGGAGGGAAAACTGTTTTTT,CSVDREMEGKLFF
-,TRBJ2-1,-,TRBV11-2,TGTGCCAGCAGCCGCCAGGCTAGCACCAAGTACAATGAGCAGTTCTTC,CASSRQASTKYNEQFF
few,TRBJ1-1,-,TRBV27,TGTGCCAGCAGTTTATATGCGGGGTTGGAAGCTTTCTTT,CASSLYAGLEAFF
many,TRBJ2-7,TRBD1,TRBV6-5,TGTGCCACCTCCCGGACAGGAACTATTGAGCAGTACTTC,CATSRTGTIEQYF
-,TRBJ1-2,-,TRBV12-3/TRBV12-4,TGTGCCAGCAGTCTGCACGGATTGAACTATGGCTACACCTTC,CASSLHGLNYGYTF